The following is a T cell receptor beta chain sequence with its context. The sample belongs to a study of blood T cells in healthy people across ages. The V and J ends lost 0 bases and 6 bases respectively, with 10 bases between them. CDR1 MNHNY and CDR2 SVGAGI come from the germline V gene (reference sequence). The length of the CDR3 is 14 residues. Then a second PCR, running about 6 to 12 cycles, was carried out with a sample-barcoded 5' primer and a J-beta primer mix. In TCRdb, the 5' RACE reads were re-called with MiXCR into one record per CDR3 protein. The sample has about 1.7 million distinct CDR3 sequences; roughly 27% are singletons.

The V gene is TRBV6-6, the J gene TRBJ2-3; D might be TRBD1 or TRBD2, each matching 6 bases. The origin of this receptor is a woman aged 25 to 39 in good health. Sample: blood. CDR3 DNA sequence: TGTGCCAGCAGTTACTCCCTAGGGGGGGATACGCAGTATTTT. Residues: CASSYSLGGDTQYF.